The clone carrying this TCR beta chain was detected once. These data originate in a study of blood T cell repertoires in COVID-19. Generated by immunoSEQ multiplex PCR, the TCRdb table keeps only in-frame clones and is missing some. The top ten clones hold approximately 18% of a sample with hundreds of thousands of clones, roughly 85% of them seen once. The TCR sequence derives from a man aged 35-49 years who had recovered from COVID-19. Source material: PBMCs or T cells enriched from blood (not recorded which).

The CDR3: CASSLTGAFNEKLFF. DNA for the CDR3: TGTGCCAGCAGTCTGACAGGGGCTTTCAATGAAAAACTGTTTTTT. The chain combines TRBV6-5 with TRBJ1-4, with TRBD1 identical over 8 bases. Germline-derived CDR1 and CDR2 are MNHEY and SVGAGI. The CDR3 is made up of 15 amino acids. V dropped 5 bases and J dropped 5; count of bases not matched to a gene: 7.